This T cell receptor beta chain was profiled in a study of T cell repertoires in cytomegalovirus infection. Study-wide context: Recently described HLA-C-restricted plus well-studied HLA-B-restricted CMV epitopes were used.

V lost 11 bases, J lost 3 bases, and 11 bases stayed unmatched. The germline V gene has CDR1 SNHLY and CDR2 FYNNEI. The CDR3 is 14 amino acids. Broader study findings: Dominating the ex vivo response were HLA-C-restricted CMV-specific TCR beta clonotypes.

TCRdb itself ran the reads through MiXCR, one entry per CDR3 protein. This sample yields about 570,000 distinct CDR3 sequences, of which roughly 42% are seen a single time; around 50% belongs to the top ten. A word on this clonotype: Its target is not known.

This sequence was found in a human donor in good health (CMV status not recorded). Some clones in this sample may be carry-over from other donors' samples. The chain uses TRBV2 and TRBJ2-5; 8 nucleotides align to TRBD1. Material: cultured PBMCs, obtained from culture after CMV antigen stimulation. CDR3 DNA: TGTGCCGCCCGGGGCCCACAGGGGGAAGAGACCCAGTACTTC. It is translated as CAARGPQGEETQYF.